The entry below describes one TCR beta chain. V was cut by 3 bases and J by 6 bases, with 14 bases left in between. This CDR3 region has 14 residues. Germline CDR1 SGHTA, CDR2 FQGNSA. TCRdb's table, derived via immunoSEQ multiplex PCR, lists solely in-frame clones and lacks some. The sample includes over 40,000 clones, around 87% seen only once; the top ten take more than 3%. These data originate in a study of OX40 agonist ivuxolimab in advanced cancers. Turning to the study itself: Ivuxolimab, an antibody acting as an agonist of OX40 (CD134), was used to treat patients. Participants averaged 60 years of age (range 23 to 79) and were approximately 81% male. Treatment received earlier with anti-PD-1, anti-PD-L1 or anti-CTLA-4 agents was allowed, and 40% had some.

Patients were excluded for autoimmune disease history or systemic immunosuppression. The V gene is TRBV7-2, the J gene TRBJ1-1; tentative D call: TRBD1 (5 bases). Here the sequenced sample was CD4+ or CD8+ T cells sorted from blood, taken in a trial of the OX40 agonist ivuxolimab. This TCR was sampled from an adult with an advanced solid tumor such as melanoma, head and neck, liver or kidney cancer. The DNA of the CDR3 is TGTGCCAGCAGCTTTCCGGGGCGCCACGCTGAAGCTTTCTTT. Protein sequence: CASSFPGRHAEAFF.